Listed below are T cell receptor beta chains from one sample, sequenced in a study of blood T cell repertoires in COVID-19. Clones were read by immunoSEQ multiplex PCR, and TCRdb kept only the in-frame ones, dropping some. The data show under 200,000 clones, with approximately 91% seen just once and about 2.5% held by the top ten. The sequencing input was peripheral blood. Receptors originate from a man in his late teens or twenties with acute or convalescent COVID-19. Both conserved end residues are part of each CDR3. D genes are given only for firm matches. Expanded clones are given a class, and other clones once, few, many or no size at all.

clone size,D gene,V gene,J gene,CDR3 protein,CDR3 DNA
.,TRBD1,TRBV5-1,TRBJ1-1,CASSLGQGAWTEAFF,TGCGCCAGCAGCTTGGGACAGGGGGCATGGACTGAAGCTTTCTTT
.,.,TRBV5-4,TRBJ1-3,CASSLEWGLGNTIYF,TGTGCCAGCAGCTTGGAGTGGGGGCTCGGAAACACCATATATTTT
.,.,TRBV27,TRBJ1-1,CASSLTPSGLNTEAFF,TGTGCCAGCAGTCTAACCCCTTCAGGGCTGAACACTGAAGCTTTCTTT
.,TRBD2,TRBV7-8,TRBJ2-3,CASSPPGLAGVRTQYF,TGTGCCAGCAGTCCTCCCGGGCTAGCGGGGGTTAGAACGCAGTATTTT
.,.,TRBV29-1,TRBJ1-1,CSVKTENTEAFF,TGCAGCGTAAAAACAGAGAACACTGAAGCTTTCTTT
.,TRBD2,TRBV23-1,TRBJ2-1,CASSQSITSGRDYNEQFF,TGCGCCAGCAGTCAATCAATTACTAGCGGGAGGGATTACAATGAGCAGTTCTTC
.,TRBD2,TRBV27,TRBJ2-1,CASSSRPSGSGEQFF,TGTGCCAGCAGTTCCAGGCCGAGCGGGAGTGGTGAGCAGTTCTTC
.,TRBD1,TRBV6-5,TRBJ2-6,CAGGTGAGANVLTF,TGTGCCGGCGGGACAGGGGCTGGGGCCAACGTCCTGACTTTC
.,TRBD1,TRBV30,TRBJ1-1,CAWSGFGKGQVDTEAFF,TGTGCCTGGAGCGGTTTCGGGAAAGGACAGGTCGACACTGAAGCTTTCTTT
.,TRBD2,TRBV24-1,TRBJ2-3,CATSRLAGGSDTQYF,TGTGCCACCAGTCGGCTAGCGGGAGGGTCAGATACGCAGTATTTT
.,.,TRBV6-5,TRBJ1-1,CASSYSMWRESEAFF,TGTGCCAGCAGTTACTCGATGTGGAGGGAGTCAGAAGCTTTCTTT
.,.,TRBV25-1,TRBJ2-7,CASSEYRVPYEQYF,TGTGCCAGCAGTGAATACAGGGTACCCTACGAGCAGTACTTC
.,TRBD1,TRBV19,TRBJ1-6,CASSMDRLNSPLHF,TGTGCCAGTAGTATGGACAGGCTTAATTCACCCCTCCACTTT
.,TRBD2,TRBV7-2,TRBJ2-1,CASSLDASGSMNEQFF,TGTGCCAGCAGCTTAGATGCTAGCGGGAGTATGAATGAGCAGTTCTTC
.,TRBD1,TRBV25-1,TRBJ1-3,CASRGQGRNTIYF,TGTGCCAGCAGGGGACAGGGACGAAACACCATATATTTT
.,TRBD1,TRBV10-1,TRBJ1-5,CARTTGGPNQPQHF,TGCGCCAGAACGACAGGGGGGCCCAATCAGCCCCAGCATTTT
.,.,TRBV24-1,TRBJ2-2,CATSDLEPGTGELFF,TGTGCCACCAGTGATTTGGAGCCGGGCACCGGGGAGCTGTTTTTT
.,.,TRBV13,TRBJ2-2,CASSLVSRRDTGELFF,TGTGCCAGCAGCTTAGTAAGTCGGAGGGACACCGGGGAGCTGTTTTTT
few,.,TRBV5-1,TRBJ1-1,CASSLDNQNTEAFF,TGCGCCAGCAGCTTGGACAACCAGAACACTGAAGCTTTCTTT
.,.,TRBV6-6,TRBJ1-2,CASSGRGGSTF,TGTGCCAGCAGTGGTAGGGGGGGCTCCACCTTC
.,.,TRBV27,TRBJ1-2,CASSLGGDTDYGYTF,TGTGCCAGCAGTTTAGGGGGGGACACCGACTATGGCTACACCTTC
.,.,TRBV30,TRBJ2-6,CAWSQGYGGANVLTF,TGTGCCTGGAGTCAGGGTTATGGTGGGGCCAACGTCCTGACTTTC
once,.,TRBV30,TRBJ2-5,CAWNQGETQYF,TGTGCCTGGAATCAGGGTGAGACCCAGTACTTC
.,.,TRBV2,TRBJ2-2,CASSVIGATGELFF,TGTGCCAGCAGTGTAATAGGAGCCACCGGGGAGCTGTTTTTT
.,TRBD1,TRBV18,TRBJ1-2,CASSLGQGADHGYTF,TGTGCCAGCTCACTTGGGCAGGGGGCGGATCATGGCTACACCTTC
.,TRBD1,TRBV5-1,TRBJ2-7,CASSSRDRFYEQYF,TGCGCCAGCTCCAGCCGGGACAGATTTTACGAGCAGTACTTC
.,.,TRBV18,TRBJ2-4,CASSPSAQDRNIQYF,TGTGCCAGCTCACCATCGGCGCAGGACAGAAACATTCAGTACTTC
.,.,TRBV11-2,TRBJ1-1,CASSMTYPNTEAFF,TGTGCCAGCAGTATGACTTATCCGAACACTGAAGCTTTCTTT
.,TRBD1,TRBV2,TRBJ1-6,CASSDGPGTGEPLHF,TGTGCCAGCAGTGACGGTCCCGGGACAGGCGAACCCCTCCACTTT
.,TRBD2,TRBV5-4,TRBJ2-1,CASSLRGDEQFF,TGTGCCAGCAGCTTACGGGGGGATGAGCAGTTCTTC
.,TRBD1,TRBV27,TRBJ1-2,CASSFRAGGHNYGYTF,TGTGCCAGCAGTTTTCGGGCAGGGGGGCATAACTATGGCTACACCTTC
.,.,TRBV5-6,TRBJ1-6,CASSVNREGPLHF,TGTGCCAGCAGCGTTAACAGAGAAGGACCCCTCCACTTT
.,TRBD2,TRBV7-6,TRBJ2-7,CASSPGLAGHYEQYF,TGTGCCAGCAGCCCGGGACTAGCGGGGCACTACGAGCAGTACTTC
.,TRBD2,TRBV5-5,TRBJ2-5,CASSTGLSGDQETQYF,TGTGCCAGCAGCACGGGACTTAGCGGGGACCAAGAGACCCAGTACTTC
.,.,TRBV7-9,TRBJ1-4,CASSSRDYEKLFF,TGTGCCAGCAGCTCCCGGGACTATGAAAAACTGTTTTTT
once,TRBD1,TRBV7-6,TRBJ1-1,CASSPQGARTEAFF,TGTGCCAGCAGCCCACAGGGGGCGCGGACTGAAGCTTTCTTT
.,TRBD1,TRBV6-1,TRBJ1-2,CASSEAGQVNYGYTF,TGTGCCAGCAGTGAAGCGGGACAGGTTAACTATGGCTACACCTTC
.,.,TRBV18,TRBJ1-2,CASSLSDRLSSDGYTF,TGTGCCAGCTCACTCTCAGACAGGTTAAGTTCTGATGGCTACACCTTC
.,TRBD1,TRBV2,TRBJ1-6,CASSRTGEYNSPLHF,TGTGCCAGCAGCAGGACAGGAGAATATAATTCACCCCTCCACTTT
.,TRBD1,TRBV5-5,TRBJ2-7,CASSLVTGETYEQYF,TGTGCCAGCAGCTTAGTGACAGGGGAAACCTACGAGCAGTACTTC
.,TRBD1,TRBV12-3/TRBV12-4,TRBJ1-1,CASSTTGGTEAFF,TGTGCCAGCAGCACCACAGGGGGCACTGAAGCTTTCTTT